The 20 T cell receptor beta chains below were found in one sample sequenced in a study of blood T cell repertoires in COVID-19. Sequencing was performed with immunoSEQ multiplex PCR; in TCRdb, only in-frame clones are kept and a portion is missing. Here the sample spans about 230,000 clones, about 88% being singletons. Sequencing was carried out using peripheral blood. These receptors originate from a man aged 40-49 years with acute or convalescent COVID-19.

About this clone itself: Within the sample, other DNA sequences also encode this same CDR3. The V and J genes are TRBV20-1 and TRBJ1-2; D might be TRBD1 (5 bases). Germline V gene lookup returns CDR1 DFQATT and CDR2 SNEGSKA (reference sequence). The CDR3 covers 11 residues. V was shortened by 3 bases and J by 4 bases, with 6 bases between the two germline ends. The CDR3 region is CSARGGYGYTF. The CDR3 DNA is TGCAGTGCTAGGGGGGGCTATGGCTACACCTTC.

This clone was seen a few times. This chain joins TRBV5-1 and TRBJ1-2; maybe TRBD1 (6 bases). This CDR3 comprises 15 residues. The germline gives CDR1 SGHRS, CDR2 YFSETQ. V lost 2 bases and J 6 bases, leaving 17 bases between the germline ends. CDR3 coding DNA: TGCGCCAGCAGCTTTGGGGGGGCGCAGTGGGATGGCTACACCTTC. It encodes CASSFGGAQWDGYTF.

The V gene is TRBV4-2, the J gene TRBJ2-7, with 7 bases aligning to TRBD2. The CDR3 extends over 15 amino acids. Looked up from germline, CDR1 is LGHNA and CDR2 is YNFKEQ. Trimming cost V 0 bases and J 0 bases; bases outside gene matches: 2. The CDR3 bases are TGTGCCAGCAGCCAAGAAGCTAGCGGCTCCTACGAGCAGTACTTC. The encoded protein is CASSQEASGSYEQYF.

The chain links TRBV7-9 to TRBJ2-7; tentative D call: TRBD1 (5 bases). This CDR3 spans 14 amino acids. V shed 5 bases and J shed 0 bases, with 11 bases lying between them. Germline V gene data show CDR1 as SEHNR and CDR2 as FQNEAQ (reference sequence). The CDR3 DNA is TGTGCCAGCAGCCCAGCGACAGTCTCCTACGAGCAGTACTTC. It encodes CASSPATVSYEQYF.

This clone was seen a handful of times. V is TRBV29-1 and J is TRBJ1-6; D call uncertain. There are 13 residues in the CDR3. V was cut by 6 bases and J by 8 bases, with 14 bases left in between. Germline-derived CDR1 and CDR2 are SQVTM and ANQGSEA. The CDR3: CSVQLYRDSPLHF. CDR3 coding DNA: TGCAGCGTACAACTTTATCGGGATTCACCCCTCCACTTT. The variable domain in full, completed from reference TRBV29-1 and TRBJ1-6, reads SAVISQKPSRDICQRGTSLTIQCQVDSQVTMMFWYRQQPGQSLTLIATANQGSEATYESGFVIDKFPISRPNLTFSTLTVSNMSPEDSSIYLCSVQLYRDSPLHFGNGTRLTVT.

J is TRBJ1-2 and V is TRBV2; D possibly corresponds to TRBD1 (5 bases). Trimming shortened V by 2 bases and J by 4 bases, and 8 bases separated the two germline ends. The germline CDR1 and CDR2 sequences are SNHLY and FYNNEI. CDR3 length equals 13 residues. For the CDR3, the DNA is TGTGCCAGCAGTGAACCCAGGGCCTATGGCTACACCTTC. Translation: CASSEPRAYGYTF.

The chain uses TRBV30 and TRBJ1-5; unclear D gene. V dropped 4 bases and J dropped 4 bases, with 14 bases sitting between them. This CDR3 spans 14 amino acids. CDR1 and CDR2 (germline): GTSNPN, SVGIG (reference sequence). CDR3 loop: CAWKAQSLNQPQHF. Written as DNA, the CDR3 is TGTGCCTGGAAGGCACAGTCTCTAAATCAGCCCCAGCATTTT.

The chain links TRBV27 to TRBJ2-7; 7 nucleotides agree with TRBD2. Germline CDR1 is MNHEY and CDR2 is SMNVEV (reference sequence). The CDR3 totals 13 residues. The V segment lost 3 bases and the J segment 6 bases; nucleotides outside the gene matches: 5. The CDR3 nucleotides read TGTGCCAGCAGTTTTTATGGGGAGGGCGAGCAGTACTTC. The encoded protein is CASSFYGEGEQYF.

This clone was seen a handful of times. The chain recombines TRBV5-4 with TRBJ1-1; 11 bases line up with TRBD1. With 4 bases clipped from V and 0 bases from J, the junction kept 8 bases outside the gene matches. Per germline, CDR1 SGHNT and CDR2 YYREEE (reference sequence). The length of the CDR3 is 17 residues. DNA of the CDR3: TGTGCCAGCAGCGACCGGGACAGGGGGGCGATGAACACTGAAGCTTTCTTT. Amino acid sequence: CASSDRDRGAMNTEAFF.

The J gene is TRBJ1-1, the V gene TRBV11-2; D is unclear. The CDR3 is made up of 15 amino acids. Germline CDR1 SGHAT, CDR2 FQNNGV. The V gene lost 3 bases and the J gene lost 4 bases, with 15 bases spanning the gap. CDR3 nucleotides: TGTGCCAGCAGCTTCTCATCACAATGGGCCACTGAAGCTTTCTTT. Amino acid sequence: CASSFSSQWATEAFF.

The rearrangement uses TRBV6-1 and TRBJ1-4; 7 bases are a match to TRBD1. The trim removed 2 bases at V and 4 bases at J, leaving 4 bases unmatched. The CDR3 is 15 residues long. CDR1 is MNHNS, CDR2 SASEGT, per germline. CDR3 amino acids: CASSEWTGGNEKLFF. Written as DNA, the CDR3 is TGTGCCAGCAGTGAATGGACAGGCGGTAATGAAAAACTGTTTTTT.

The chain links TRBV5-6 to TRBJ2-2; D is uncertain. Germline loops: CDR1 SGHDT, CDR2 YYEEEE. The V and J ends lost 4 bases and 5 bases respectively, with 6 bases between them. There are 12 residues in the CDR3. This CDR3 is CASSLQTGELFF. The CDR3 DNA sequence: TGTGCCAGCAGCCTACAGACCGGGGAGCTGTTTTTT.

This chain connects TRBV27 to TRBJ1-4; D perhaps matches TRBD1 (5 bases). The CDR3 is 15 residues long. Germline CDR1 reads MNHEY; CDR2 reads SMNVEV (reference sequence). The V and J ends lost 5 bases and 7 bases respectively, with 17 bases between them. This chain's CDR3 is CASSTDTGRSEKLFF. CDR3 in DNA: TGTGCCAGCAGTACGGACACGGGCCGGAGTGAAAAACTGTTTTTT.

The rearrangement joins TRBV6-5 to TRBJ2-7, with 10 bases lining up with TRBD1. The CDR3 sequence is 14 residues long. Germline V CDR1 and CDR2: MNHEY, SVGAGI. The trim removed 7 bases at V and 4 bases at J, leaving 7 bases unmatched. The CDR3 is CASKTDRGPYEQYF. The CDR3 nucleotides are TGTGCCAGCAAGACAGACAGGGGGCCATACGAGCAGTACTTC.

This chain connects TRBV5-5 to TRBJ2-7; 7 positions match TRBD2. The CDR3 runs to 15 residues. After removal of 1 base from V and 2 bases from J, the junction contained 6 bases not matched to a gene. Germline V gene data show CDR1 as SGHKS and CDR2 as YYEKEE (reference sequence). The CDR3 DNA is TGTGCCAGCAGCTTGTTTGGGACTACCACCTACGAGCAGTACTTC. Its protein product is CASSLFGTTTYEQYF.

The V gene is TRBV6-5, the J gene TRBJ1-1; tentative D call: TRBD1 (6 bases). Trimming removed 6 bases at V and 1 base at J, with 12 bases between. The germline gives CDR1 MNHEY, CDR2 SVGAGI. The CDR3 runs to 14 residues. The CDR3 sequence is CASRPGQPNTEAFF. The DNA for the CDR3 is TGTGCCAGCAGACCTGGACAGCCGAACACTGAAGCTTTCTTT.

The chain uses TRBV2 and TRBJ2-7; possible D gene TRBD1, 6 bases. V lost 3 bases and J lost 0, with 12 bases in between. The CDR3 is made up of 15 amino acids. In germline, CDR1 is SNHLY, CDR2 FYNNEI. CDR3 coding DNA: TGTGCCAGCAGTGAGGACAGACGGAGCTCCTACGAGCAGTACTTC. It codes for CASSEDRRSSYEQYF.

This clone came up a few times. The chain couples TRBV4-1 to TRBJ2-7; D is unresolved. Germline-derived CDR1 and CDR2 are MGHRA and YSYEKL. The ends were cut back, 1 base at V and 4 bases at J, with 5 bases in the middle. The CDR3 consists of 12 residues. The CDR3 region has the DNA TGCGCCAGCAGCCAAGGGGCATACGAGCAGTACTTC. It specifies CASSQGAYEQYF.

The V and J genes are TRBV19 and TRBJ1-5; D is uncertain. The CDR3 contains 13 residues. Germline-derived CDR1 and CDR2 are LNHDA and SQIVND (reference sequence). V shed 7 bases and J shed 0 bases, with 7 bases lying between them. CDR3: CASNGYSNQPQHF. The CDR3 DNA sequence: TGTGCCAGTAACGGGTATAGCAATCAGCCCCAGCATTTT. The full variable domain, with the rest looked up from reference TRBV19 and TRBJ1-5, is DGGITQSPKYLFRKEGQNVTLSCEQNLNHDAMYWYRQDPGQGLRLIYYSQIVNDFQKGDIAEGYSVSREKKESFPLTVTSAQKNPTAFYLCASNGYSNQPQHFGDGTRLSIL.

This clone occurred many times. The chain combines TRBV11-2 with TRBJ2-2; 9 bases map to TRBD1. The V gene end was trimmed by 3 bases and the J gene end by 4 bases; junction bases not matched to a gene: 9. The V gene's germline CDR1 is SGHAT and CDR2 FQNNGV. The CDR3 loop spans 17 amino acids. The CDR3 DNA follows: TGTGCCAGCAGCTTGAACCGGGACAGGGTAGGCACCGGGGAGCTGTTTTTT. Translating it yields CASSLNRDRVGTGELFF.